Each of the 17 T cell receptor beta chains below was sequenced from the same sample in a study of shared clonotypes between healthy human individuals (dated by TCRdb to the early 2020s). The method was the immunoSEQ multiplex PCR assay. TCRdb mirrors the immuneACCESS table, restricted to in-frame sequences. Some clones are absent from its copies; in checked studies, under half trace to an unresolved V gene, and the reason for the others is unknown. The sample includes some 740,000 clones, with almost 95% observed a single time. The top ten clonotypes cover approximately 25% of the sample. For the CD8 naive samples, CD45RO-negative cells were positively selected for CCR7, yielding a CD45RA+CCR7+ population from which TemRA cells were excluded. What was sequenced was naive CD8+ T cells sorted from blood. The cell subset or site tag for this specimen amounts to: CD45RA+CCR7+. Receptor source: a man aged 25-40 years in good health.

The V gene is TRBV7-2, the J gene TRBJ2-3; TRBD2 aligns across 8 bases. The CDR3 is 18 amino acids. Germline trimming cut 5 bases from V and 3 bases from J; bases unmatched to any gene: 16. The germline CDR1 and CDR2 sequences are SGHTA and FQGNSA. The CDR3 region is CASSPFLGLSGKTDTQYF. The CDR3 DNA sequence: TGTGCCAGCAGCCCCTTTCTTGGGCTTAGCGGGAAGACAGATACGCAGTATTTT.

The V and J genes are TRBV6-1 and TRBJ1-1; D gene ambiguous. The germline gives CDR1 MNHNS, CDR2 SASEGT. This CDR3 is 11 amino acids long. V lost 6 bases to trimming and J lost 2 bases, with 4 bases between them. The CDR3 DNA reads as TGTGCCAGCAGAGTAAACACTGAAGCTTTCTTT. Encoded protein: CASRVNTEAFF.

This clone was seen many times. The same CDR3 arises from other DNA sequences in this sample as well. The CDR3, as DNA: TGTGCCAGCAGTGACTACCGGGGTCTGAAATCTAGTGAGCAGTTCTTC. The encoded protein is CASSDYRGLKSSEQFF. V is TRBV25-1 and J is TRBJ2-1, with D possibly TRBD2 on 5 matching bases. Trimming removed 3 bases from V and 9 bases from J, with 21 bases in between. This CDR3 has 16 residues. CDR1 and CDR2 (germline): MGHDK, SYGVNS. The whole variable domain, remainder taken from reference TRBV25-1 and TRBJ2-1, is EADIYQTPRYLVIGTGKKITLECSQTMGHDKMYWYQQDPGMELHLIHYSYGVNSTEKGDLSSESTVSRIRTEHFPLTLESARPSHTSQYLCASSDYRGLKSSEQFFGPGTRLTVL.

Notes on this clone: At the DNA level, this CDR3 is encoded by other sequences in the same sample as well. V usage is TRBV28 and J usage is TRBJ2-7; TRBD1 or TRBD2 may be the D gene (5 bases each). V lost 3 bases to trimming and J lost 0 bases, with 12 bases between them. The germline V gene has CDR1 MDHEN and CDR2 SYDVKM. The CDR3 length is 15 residues. CDR3 in DNA: TGTGCCAGCAGTTTCAGAGGGGTCCTCTCCTACGAGCAGTACTTC. It yields the protein CASSFRGVLSYEQYF. The full variable domain, with the rest looked up from reference TRBV28 and TRBJ2-7, is DVKVTQSSRYLVKRTGEKVFLECVQDMDHENMFWYRQDPGLGLRLIYFSYDVKMKEKGDIPEGYSVSREKKERFSLILESASTNQTSMYLCASSFRGVLSYEQYFGPGTRLTVT.

This chain joins TRBV11-2 and TRBJ2-7; 10 nucleotides agree with TRBD2. The germline V gene has CDR1 SGHAT and CDR2 FQNNGV. The trim removed 1 base at V and 0 bases at J, leaving 6 bases unmatched. The CDR3 consists of 17 residues. CDR3 DNA: TGTGCCAGCAGCTTAGGCCATCTAGCGGGAGCCTCCTACGAGCAGTACTTC. The encoded protein is CASSLGHLAGASYEQYF.

The gene calls are TRBV5-6 and TRBJ1-3; 7 bases map to TRBD1. V dropped 4 bases and J dropped 5; count of bases not matched to a gene: 6. The CDR3 spans 14 residues. CDR1 is SGHDT and CDR2 is YYEEEE in the germline V gene. CDR3 sequence (DNA): TGTGCCAGCAGCCGTGACAGGGCTAGAAACACCATATATTTT. It specifies CASSRDRARNTIYF.

The V gene is TRBV4-2, the J gene TRBJ1-1, with a tentative D call TRBD1 (6 bases). The V end lost 4 bases, the J end lost 1 base, and 10 bases lay between the germline ends. The CDR3 spans 14 residues. Germline V gene data show CDR1 as LGHNA and CDR2 as YNFKEQ. The CDR3 region is CASSPPGANTEAFF. CDR3 nucleotide sequence: TGTGCCAGCAGCCCCCCGGGGGCGAACACTGAAGCTTTCTTT.

Concerning this clone: In the same sample, other DNA sequences code for this CDR3. V usage is TRBV15 and J usage is TRBJ1-1; TRBD1 is a possible D gene (5 bases). Germline V lookup: CDR1 LNHNV, CDR2 YYDKDF (reference sequence). The CDR3 is made up of 14 amino acids. The V end lost 1 base, the J end lost 0 bases, and 6 bases lay between the germline ends. The chain's CDR3 is CATSRGRVNTEAFF. CDR3 coding DNA: TGTGCCACCAGCAGAGGCAGGGTGAACACTGAAGCTTTCTTT.

The chain links TRBV6-6 to TRBJ2-2; no definite D call. The CDR3 extends over 12 amino acids. V gave up 2 bases and J gave up 6 bases, with 4 bases separating them. Germline lookup yields CDR1 MNHNY and CDR2 SVGAGI (reference sequence). In DNA, the CDR3 is TGTGCCAGCAGTTACATACCCGGGGAGCTGTTTTTT. Residues: CASSYIPGELFF.

The chain combines TRBV7-6 with TRBJ2-1, with D unclear. Trimming removed 5 bases at V and 7 bases at J, with 12 bases between. Germline values: CDR1 SGHVS, CDR2 FNYEAQ. This CDR3 has 13 residues. CDR3 amino acids: CASSPSGWNEQFF. CDR3 DNA sequence: TGTGCCAGCAGCCCCTCCGGATGGAATGAGCAGTTCTTC.

The chain links TRBV11-3 to TRBJ2-2; D assignment may be TRBD1 or TRBD2 (5 bases each). The V end lost 5 bases, the J end lost 5 bases, and 15 bases lay between the germline ends. CDR3 length: 15 amino acids. From germline, CDR1 is SGHNT and CDR2 YENEEA. CDR3 protein: CASSPMRGGTGELFF. For the CDR3, the DNA is TGTGCCAGCAGCCCGATGAGGGGCGGTACCGGGGAGCTGTTTTTT.

The J gene is TRBJ2-6, the V gene TRBV15; no definite D call. Germline V CDR1 and CDR2: LNHNV, YYDKDF (reference sequence). Trimming shortened V by 6 bases and J by 1 base, and 10 bases separated the two germline ends. This CDR3 has 15 residues. As DNA, the CDR3 is TGTGCCACCAGTACCAGCTCGTCTGGGGCCAACGTCCTGACTTTC. It is translated as CATSTSSSGANVLTF.

The chain recombines TRBV5-1 with TRBJ2-7; the D is unclear. The CDR3 runs to 13 residues. CDR1 and CDR2 from the germline V gene are SGHRS and YFSETQ. V was trimmed by 0 bases and J by 4 bases, leaving 8 bases between them. The CDR3: CASSLATDYEQYF. In DNA, the CDR3 is TGCGCCAGCAGCTTGGCAACAGATTACGAGCAGTACTTC.

V is TRBV11-2 and J is TRBJ2-1; D is uncertain. The germline CDR1 and CDR2 sequences are SGHAT and FQNNGV. The germline V and J ends were trimmed by 5 bases and 3 bases, with 11 bases remaining between them. CDR3 length equals 14 residues. The CDR3 protein is CASSHSLFYNEQFF. Written as DNA, the CDR3 is TGTGCCAGCAGCCATTCTCTATTCTACAATGAGCAGTTCTTC.

The rearrangement uses TRBV2 and TRBJ1-5; no definite D call. This CDR3 comprises 13 residues. Deletions cut 8 bases from V and 1 base from J, with 9 bases between. Germline assignment: CDR1 SNHLY and CDR2 FYNNEI. CDR3 loop: CASSDPSNQPQHF. In DNA form, the CDR3 reads TGTGCCAGCTCAGATCCCAGCAATCAGCCCCAGCATTTT.

CDR3 coding DNA: TGTGCCAGCAGTTTATCGTGGGCGGAATTCACCTACGAGCAGTACTTC. Protein sequence: CASSLSWAEFTYEQYF. This chain connects TRBV27 to TRBJ2-7; D call uncertain. Trimming removed 0 bases at V and 2 bases at J, with 14 bases between. This CDR3 is 16 amino acids long. Germline lookup yields CDR1 MNHEY and CDR2 SMNVEV (reference sequence).

V is TRBV2 and J is TRBJ2-1, with 7 bases that match TRBD2. There are 13 residues in the CDR3. The J segment lost 8 bases and the V segment lost 7 bases, leaving 8 bases of the junction unmatched. Per germline, CDR1 SNHLY and CDR2 FYNNEI. The CDR3 bases are TGTGCCAGCATTCAGGGAGGGTTGTATGAGCAGTTCTTC. Protein product: CASIQGGLYEQFF.